Included here is one T cell receptor (beta chain) sequence, with context. Its target antigen remains unknown. One base away there is no much larger clone; base qualities are not given. The data are from a study of PD-L1 blockade in urothelial cancer (dated by TCRdb to about 2017). For the wider study: Therapy was started in 2014 for all patients, and atezolizumab 1,200 mg was administered intravenously every 3 weeks. About 90% of the 29 patients were identified as males with urothelial cancer of bladder origin, and a prior smoking history was reported by 18 of 29 patients. Patients had an ECOG performance status of 0 or 1 and had received between 0 and 3 prior chemotherapy regimens. Blood samples were analyzed at two time points: 3 weeks after treatment start (second dose) and 6 weeks after treatment start. Blood samples gave median yields of about 150,000 T cells and 82,636 unique TCRs, along with a median clonality of 0.080. The study, an exploratory multi-omic analysis, examined somatic, immune and clinical correlates of response to PD-L1 blockade with atezolizumab in urothelial cancer. Pretreatment tumor samples and matched peripheral blood, collected serially before and after atezolizumab treatment, underwent TCR sequencing. Progression-free survival longer than 6 months counted as durable clinical benefit, and TCR features were additionally tested against both progression-free and overall survival. In the same patients who had TCR sequencing, pretreatment tumors also underwent whole exome sequencing and RNA sequencing. Durable clinical benefit was achieved by nine patients and was not achieved by 20 patients. Approximately 30 patients had pretreatment blood TCR-seq, some 25 had at least one posttreatment blood collection, and some 25 had tumor TCR-seq.

Overall study results and their limits: Because of the small sample size (n ≈ 30) and the many exploratory analyses performed, the results are intended to be regarded as hypothesis-generating. Improved progression-free and overall survival was found to be associated with pretreatment peripheral blood TCR clonality below the median. Among patients with durable benefit, tumor-associated TCR clones showed greater expansion in peripheral blood 3 weeks after treatment started (n ≈ 21, p = 0.022).

The cysteine opens and the phenylalanine closes a CDR3 of 13 amino acids. Only the CDR3 portion is preserved as DNA: 39 bases, with reading frame beginning at the first base. Via the germline V gene, CDR1 is SGHTA and CDR2 FQGTGA. The V and J ends are trimmed by 4 bases and 6 bases, leaving 13 bases between them. Synthetic TCR analog templates were spiked into each PCR to estimate absolute template abundance from read counts. The immunoSEQ assay was used to amplify TCRbeta CDR3 regions from genomic DNA with bias-controlled V and J gene primers. Sequencing of rearranged TCRbeta segments was done at approximately 20X coverage. On the authors' methods: Sequencing errors were corrected by clustering and CDR3s were annotated against IMGT to assign V, D and J genes. Only productive TCRbeta rearrangements were used in downstream analyses, excluding out-of-frame or stop-codon sequences. Clonality was calculated as one minus the Shannon entropy normalized by the log of the number of unique productive sequences. Fisher's exact test with Benjamini-Hochberg correction, at a threshold of adjusted p below 0.01, was used to find clones that differed between time points or between blood and tumor. TCRdb provides this immuneACCESS table in a form limited to in-frame rearrangements. Some clones are lacking; in checked studies, under half of them reflect an unresolved V gene, and why the rest are absent is not known. D and trimming were read from the DNA, whereas the V and J calls and clone size are those reported in that table. The sample data list more than 60,000 clones, and about nine tenths of these were observed just once. The ten largest clones represent roughly 12% of the sample.

This specimen's time point label, per the study, means: peripheral blood 6 weeks after treatment start. The cohort included 25 to 30 patients with locally advanced or metastatic urothelial carcinoma who were treated at Memorial Sloan Kettering on a trial protocol. Peripheral blood mononuclear cells were collected pretreatment and during treatment, with between 1 and 8 total time points obtained per patient. The Qiagen DNeasy Blood extraction kit was used to purify genomic DNA from total PBMCs and from tumor samples. PBMCs were collected pretreatment and during treatment and were isolated and stored as previously described.

The specimen comprised PBMCs, sampled around atezolizumab (anti-PD-L1) treatment. The rearranged chain carries TRBV7-3 and TRBJ2-7, with TRBD2 tentatively as D gene (6 bases match). This TCR was recovered from a man in his sixties with urothelial cancer. The CDR3 protein sequence reads: CASSSLLGGEQYF. At the DNA level, the sequence is TGTGCCAGCAGCTCCCTATTGGGGGGCGAGCAGTACTTC.